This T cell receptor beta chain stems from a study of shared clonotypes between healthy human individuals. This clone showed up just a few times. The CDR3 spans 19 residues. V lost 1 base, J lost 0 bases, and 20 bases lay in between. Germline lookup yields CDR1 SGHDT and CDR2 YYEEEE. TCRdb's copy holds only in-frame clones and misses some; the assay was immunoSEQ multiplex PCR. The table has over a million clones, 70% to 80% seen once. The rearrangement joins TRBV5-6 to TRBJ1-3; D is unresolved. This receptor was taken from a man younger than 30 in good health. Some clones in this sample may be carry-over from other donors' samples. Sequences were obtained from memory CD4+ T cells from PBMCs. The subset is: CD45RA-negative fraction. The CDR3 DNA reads TGTGCCAGCAGCTTGTCGGGGATTTCTACATTACTCTCTGGAAACACCATATATTTT. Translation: CASSLSGISTLLSGNTIYF.